The following is a TCR beta chain sequence with its context. Additional DNA sequences in this sample encode the identical CDR3. This specimen comes from a study of blood T cell repertoires in COVID-19. Study summary: In each case, the material was cDNA or gDNA derived from T cells, B-cell-depleted T cells, or PBMCs.

CDR3 size: 13 residues. V lost 2 bases to trimming and J lost 3 bases, with 8 bases between them. The germline V gene has CDR1 MNHEY and CDR2 SMNVEV (reference sequence). TCRdb's copy holds only in-frame clones and misses some; the assay was immunoSEQ multiplex PCR. The sample gives 170,000 or so clones, approximately 83% of which show up once; about 1.5% is in the top ten. The sequencing input was peripheral blood. V gene TRBV27 combines with J gene TRBJ2-7, with D perhaps matching TRBD2 (5 bases). This sequence was found in a human donor in a cohort sampled during active COVID-19. This chain's CDR3 is CASSLSGSYEQYF. In DNA form, the CDR3 reads TGTGCCAGCAGTTTAAGCGGCAGCTACGAGCAGTACTTC.